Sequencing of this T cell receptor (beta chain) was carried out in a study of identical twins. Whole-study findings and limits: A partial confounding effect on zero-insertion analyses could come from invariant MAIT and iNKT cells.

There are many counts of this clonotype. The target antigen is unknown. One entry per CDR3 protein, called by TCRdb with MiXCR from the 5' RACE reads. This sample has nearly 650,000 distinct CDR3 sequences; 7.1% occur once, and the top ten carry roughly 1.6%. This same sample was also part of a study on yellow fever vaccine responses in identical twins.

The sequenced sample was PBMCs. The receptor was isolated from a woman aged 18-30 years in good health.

The CDR3 DNA follows: TGCGCCAGCAGCGAGGGACAGGGGAACACTGAAGCTTTCTTT. Protein sequence: CASSEGQGNTEAFF. The chain combines TRBV5-1 with TRBJ1-1; 9 bases agree with TRBD1. CDR1 is SGHRS and CDR2 is YFSETQ in the germline V gene. The CDR3 consists of 14 residues. V shed 4 bases, J shed 1 base, and the junction held 2 bases outside the gene matches.